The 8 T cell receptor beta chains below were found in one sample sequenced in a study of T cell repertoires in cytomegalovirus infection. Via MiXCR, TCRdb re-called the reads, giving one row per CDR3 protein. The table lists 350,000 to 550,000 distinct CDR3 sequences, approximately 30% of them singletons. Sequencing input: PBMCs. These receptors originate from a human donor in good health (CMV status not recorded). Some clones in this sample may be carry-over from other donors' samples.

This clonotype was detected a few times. The CDR3 DNA reads TGTGCCAGCAGTGCTGGCGGGGGGGCCTACAATGAGCAGTTCTTC. Amino acid sequence: CASSAGGGAYNEQFF. The J gene is TRBJ2-1, the V gene TRBV2; the match to TRBD2 covers 9 bases. The CDR3 has 15 amino acids. The germline V gene encodes CDR1 SNHLY and CDR2 FYNNEI. With V trimmed by 4 bases and J by 2 bases, 3 bases remained unmatched.

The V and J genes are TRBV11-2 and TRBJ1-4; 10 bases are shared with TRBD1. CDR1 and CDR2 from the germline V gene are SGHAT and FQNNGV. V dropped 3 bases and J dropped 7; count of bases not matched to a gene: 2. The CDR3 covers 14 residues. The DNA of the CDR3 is TGTGCCAGCAGCTTCCGGGACAGGGGTGAAAAACTGTTTTTT. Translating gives CASSFRDRGEKLFF.

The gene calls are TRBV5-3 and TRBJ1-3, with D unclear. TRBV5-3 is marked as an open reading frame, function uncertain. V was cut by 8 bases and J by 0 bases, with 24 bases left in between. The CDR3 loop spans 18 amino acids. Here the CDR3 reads CASSLRPPGIRSGNTIYF. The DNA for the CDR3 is TGTGCCAGCAGCCTTCGCCCCCCCGGGATTCGCTCTGGAAACACCATATATTTT.

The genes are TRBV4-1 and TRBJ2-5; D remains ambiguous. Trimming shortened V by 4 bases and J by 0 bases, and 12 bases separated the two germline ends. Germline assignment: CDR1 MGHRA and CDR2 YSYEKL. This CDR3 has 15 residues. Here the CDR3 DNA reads TGCGCCAGCAGCCCGCAGCTCGGAGACCAAGAGACCCAGTACTTC. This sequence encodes CASSPQLGDQETQYF.

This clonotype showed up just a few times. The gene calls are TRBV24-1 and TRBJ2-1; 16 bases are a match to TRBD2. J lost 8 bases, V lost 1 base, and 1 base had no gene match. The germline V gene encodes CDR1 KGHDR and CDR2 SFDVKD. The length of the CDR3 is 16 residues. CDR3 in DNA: TGTGCCACCAGTGATTTAGGGACTAGCGGGGGGGATGAGCAGTTCTTC. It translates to CATSDLGTSGGDEQFF.

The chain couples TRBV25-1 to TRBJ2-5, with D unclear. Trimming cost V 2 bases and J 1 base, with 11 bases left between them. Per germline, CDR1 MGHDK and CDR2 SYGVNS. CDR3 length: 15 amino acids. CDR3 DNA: TGTGCCAGCAGTGAACAGGCAGGTTCCCAAGAGACCCAGTACTTC. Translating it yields CASSEQAGSQETQYF. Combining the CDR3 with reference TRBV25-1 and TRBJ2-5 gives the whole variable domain EADIYQTPRYLVIGTGKKITLECSQTMGHDKMYWYQQDPGMELHLIHYSYGVNSTEKGDLSSESTVSRIRTEHFPLTLESARPSHTSQYLCASSEQAGSQETQYFGPGTRLLVL.

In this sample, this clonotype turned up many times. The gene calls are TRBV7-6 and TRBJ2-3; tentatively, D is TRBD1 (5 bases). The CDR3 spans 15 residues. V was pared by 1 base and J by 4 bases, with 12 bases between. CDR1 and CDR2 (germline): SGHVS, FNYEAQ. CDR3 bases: TGTGCCAGCAGCTTAGAGGGGTTTCGTCCAGATACGCAGTATTTT. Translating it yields CASSLEGFRPDTQYF.

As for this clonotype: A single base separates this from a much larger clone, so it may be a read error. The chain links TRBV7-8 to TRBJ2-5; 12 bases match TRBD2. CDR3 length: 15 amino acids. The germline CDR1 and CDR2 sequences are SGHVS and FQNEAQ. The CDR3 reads CDSSPLAGGIETQYF. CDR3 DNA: TGTGACAGCAGCCCGCTAGCGGGGGGGATAGAGACCCAGTACTTC.